These 26 T cell receptor beta chains share one sample of origin, sequenced in a study of PD-L1 blockade in urothelial cancer (dated by TCRdb to the late 2010s). Reading the label with the study, this specimen's time point is: peripheral blood 6 weeks after treatment start. To prepare the library, the immunoSEQ multiplex PCR assay was applied. The table was pulled from immuneACCESS by TCRdb, which kept in-frame rearrangements only. Such tables lose some clones; where checked, under half of the loss comes from unresolved V genes, and the rest has no known cause. Across this sample there are about 30,000 clones, with under 90% seen only once. Together, the top ten hold around 3% of the sample. The source material was PBMCs, sampled around atezolizumab (anti-PD-L1) treatment. Receptors originate from a man between 65 and 79 years old with urothelial cancer.

The DNA for the CDR3 is TGTGCCAGCAGCGGATACGGCGGGAGCTCTGGAAACACCATATATTTT. Amino acids: CASSGYGGSSGNTIYF. The rearrangement links TRBV7-6 to TRBJ1-3, with unresolved D. Trimming removed 5 bases at V and 0 bases at J, with 14 bases between. Germline V CDR1 and CDR2: SGHVS, FNYEAQ. CDR3 size: 16 residues.

V is TRBV7-3 and J is TRBJ1-1, with D hard to call. CDR3 length: 13 amino acids. The germline V and J ends were trimmed by 1 base and 4 bases, with 7 bases remaining between them. Germline V lookup: CDR1 SGHTA, CDR2 FQGTGA. CDR3 coding DNA: TGTGCCAGCAGCTTAAGCCGCGGCACTGAAGCTTTCTTT. Translating it yields CASSLSRGTEAFF.

V usage is TRBV5-1 and J usage is TRBJ1-6; 9 positions agree with TRBD1. Trimming removed 3 bases from V and 8 bases from J; junction bases left unmatched: 9. Germline lookup yields CDR1 SGHRS and CDR2 YFSETQ. CDR3 length: 16 residues. DNA for the CDR3: TGCGCCAGCAGCTCCGAACAGGGGGCAAAGGATTCACCCCTCCACTTT. Its translation is CASSSEQGAKDSPLHF.

J is TRBJ1-2 and V is TRBV11-3; D is uncertain. Germline V CDR1 and CDR2: SGHNT, YENEEA. With 8 bases removed from V and 6 bases from J, the gap between germline ends came to 13 bases. The CDR3 is made up of 12 amino acids. CDR3 protein: CASSSGIDGYTF. CDR3 DNA: TGTGCCAGCTCATCGGGTATTGATGGCTACACCTTC.

J is TRBJ2-5 and V is TRBV27, with a weak D call TRBD1 (6 bases). The length of the CDR3 is 14 residues. Trimming removed 5 bases from V and 7 bases from J, with 17 bases in between. CDR1 is MNHEY, CDR2 SMNVEV, per germline (reference sequence). CDR3 sequence: CASSQQGPAPTQYF. The CDR3 nucleotides are TGTGCCAGCAGTCAACAGGGTCCAGCTCCGACCCAGTACTTC.

The DNA for the CDR3 is TGTGCCAGCAGCCAAAAGGCTAGCGGGGTAATAACAGATACGCAGTATTTT. Its protein is CASSQKASGVITDTQYF. The genes are TRBV14 and TRBJ2-3; 9 bases line up with TRBD2. The ends lost 2 bases at V and 3 bases at J; junction bases unmatched: 9. This CDR3 has 17 residues. CDR1 SGHDN and CDR2 FVKESK come from the germline V gene.

V is TRBV2 and J is TRBJ2-7; D is undetermined. Trimming cost V 7 bases and J 0 bases, with 7 bases left between them. This CDR3 comprises 12 residues. Looked up from germline, CDR1 is SNHLY and CDR2 is FYNNEI. Written as DNA, the CDR3 is TGTGCCAGCACTGCAGTCTCCTACGAGCAGTACTTC. This encodes CASTAVSYEQYF.

The rearrangement uses TRBV7-2 and TRBJ1-3, with D maybe TRBD1 (5 bases). CDR1 is SGHTA and CDR2 is FQGNSA in the germline V gene. Between the trimmed V and J ends, which lost 5 bases and 0 bases, there was a span of 11 bases. This CDR3 spans 15 amino acids. CDR3 in amino acids: CASSVRGTSGNTIYF. In DNA, the CDR3 is TGTGCCAGCAGCGTAAGGGGTACCTCTGGAAACACCATATATTTT.

The chain has TRBV7-2 and TRBJ2-1; 13 bases fit TRBD2. The J segment lost 4 bases and the V segment lost 5 bases, leaving 5 bases of the junction unmatched. Germline V CDR1 and CDR2: SGHTA, FQGNSA. There are 16 residues in the CDR3. The CDR3 loop reads CASSGWTSGRYNEQFF. In nucleotides, the CDR3 is TGTGCCAGCAGCGGGTGGACTAGCGGGAGATACAATGAGCAGTTCTTC.

This chain uses TRBV4-3 with TRBJ1-4, with D perhaps TRBD1 (5 bases). CDR1 is LGHNA, CDR2 YSLEER, per germline. Trimming removed 1 base at V and 0 bases at J, with 12 bases between. This CDR3 has 17 residues. The CDR3 DNA sequence: TGCGCCAGCAGCCAAGCGAGGCTCAGGGCAACTAATGAAAAACTGTTTTTT. Translation: CASSQARLRATNEKLFF.

The rearrangement uses TRBV6-5 and TRBJ2-3; D call uncertain. The CDR3 has 13 amino acids. Germline values: CDR1 MNHEY, CDR2 SVGAGI. V gave up 6 bases and J gave up 6 bases, with 13 bases separating them. CDR3 loop: CASSLRLGDTQYF. The CDR3 DNA reads as TGTGCCAGCAGCCTAAGACTCGGGGATACGCAGTATTTT.

The rearrangement joins TRBV28 to TRBJ1-1; D might be TRBD1 (5 bases). The CDR3 extends over 11 amino acids. V gave up 2 bases and J gave up 11 bases, with 9 bases separating them. Germline assignment: CDR1 MDHEN and CDR2 SYDVKM. CDR3 coding DNA: TGTGCCAGCAGTTTAAGGCAGGGCGCTTTCTTT. Translated, it gives CASSLRQGAFF.

This sequence joins TRBV5-6 and TRBJ1-4, with D unclear. Germline V gives CDR1 SGHDT, CDR2 YYEEEE. The CDR3 has 11 residues. The germline V and J ends were trimmed by 4 bases and 10 bases, with 8 bases remaining between them. CDR3 in DNA: TGTGCCAGCAGCGTCAACGGAAAACTGTTTTTT. Its translation: CASSVNGKLFF. Variable domain in full (rest from reference TRBV5-6 and TRBJ1-4): DAGVTQSPTHLIKTRGQQVTLRCSPKSGHDTVSWYQQALGQGPQFIFQYYEEEERQRGNFPDRFSGHQFPNYSSELNVNALLLGDSALYLCASSVNGKLFFGSGTQLSVL.

This clone was recorded once. V gene TRBV7-2 combines with J gene TRBJ2-1, with TRBD2 matching 10 bases. V lost 5 bases, J lost 9 bases, and 13 bases stayed unmatched. There are 16 residues in the CDR3. CDR1 is SGHTA, CDR2 FQGNSA, per germline. CDR3 region: CASSPLQRGGAGEQFF. In DNA form, the CDR3 reads TGTGCCAGCAGCCCGCTCCAGCGGGGGGGCGCAGGTGAGCAGTTCTTC.

This clone was counted only a few times. V and J are TRBV2 and TRBJ2-1; 9 bases are a match to TRBD2. V was clipped by 7 bases and J by 7 bases; unmatched bases: 5. The CDR3 contains 13 residues. Germline-derived CDR1 and CDR2 are SNHLY and FYNNEI. CDR3 region: CASKQGLANEQFF. DNA for the CDR3: TGTGCCAGCAAGCAGGGACTAGCTAATGAGCAGTTCTTC.

The V gene is TRBV5-4, the J gene TRBJ1-2, with D perhaps TRBD1 (5 bases). V was cut by 4 bases and J by 8 bases, with 15 bases left in between. The germline CDR1 and CDR2 sequences are SGHNT and YYREEE (reference sequence). The CDR3 has 13 residues. In DNA form, the CDR3 reads TGTGCCAGCAGCATGACAGTCGGGAGGGGCTACACCTTC. Its protein product is CASSMTVGRGYTF.

The rearrangement uses TRBV4-3 and TRBJ2-7; TRBD1 aligns across 9 bases. Germline CDR1 and CDR2: LGHNA and YSLEER. The CDR3 spans 15 residues. V lost 2 bases, J lost 6 bases, and 8 bases stayed unmatched. Here the CDR3 DNA reads TGCGCCAGCAGCCAAAGCTGGACAGGGGCCCGCGAGCAGTACTTC. As protein: CASSQSWTGAREQYF.

This sequence joins TRBV5-5 and TRBJ2-3; perhaps TRBD2 as D (6 bases). From germline, CDR1 is SGHKS and CDR2 YYEKEE (reference sequence). Trimming removed 3 bases at V and 4 bases at J, with 18 bases between. The CDR3 spans 16 residues. In DNA, the CDR3 is TGTGCCAGCAGCTCGCCCCCTAGCGATGCCGCAGATACGCAGTATTTT. Its protein product is CASSSPPSDAADTQYF.

This chain joins TRBV19 and TRBJ2-3; 9 bases align to TRBD1. V trimming: 5 bases; J trimming: 9 bases; junction bases outside the gene matches: 3. CDR1 is LNHDA, CDR2 SQIVND, per germline (reference sequence). This CDR3 comprises 12 residues. The CDR3 protein is CASSLQGATQYF. CDR3 bases: TGTGCCAGTAGTCTACAGGGGGCAACGCAGTATTTT.

This chain links TRBV7-3 with TRBJ2-3; 9 positions match TRBD1. The germline V gene encodes CDR1 SGHTA and CDR2 FQGTGA. The CDR3 covers 16 residues. V shed 5 bases and J 2 bases; nucleotides not matched to a gene: 8. CDR3 sequence reads: CASSAQGQGYTDTQYF. CDR3 DNA: TGTGCCAGCAGCGCCCAGGGACAGGGCTACACAGATACGCAGTATTTT.

The chain combines TRBV6-5 with TRBJ1-2; unclear D gene. There are 14 residues in the CDR3. The V end lost 6 bases, the J end lost 8 bases, and 19 bases lay between the germline ends. Germline V gives CDR1 MNHEY, CDR2 SVGAGI. CDR3 sequence: CASSERAGWSGYTF. For the CDR3, the DNA is TGTGCCAGCAGCGAACGAGCCGGTTGGTCGGGCTACACCTTC.

The V gene is TRBV6-1, the J gene TRBJ1-5; TRBD1 might be the D (5 bases). The V gene lost 0 bases and the J gene lost 7 bases, with 13 bases spanning the gap. Germline CDR1 is MNHNS and CDR2 is SASEGT. There are 15 residues in the CDR3. The CDR3 bases are TGTGCCAGCAGTGAAGCGGGTGGGGCTAGACAGCCCCAGCATTTT. Translated: CASSEAGGARQPQHF.

This chain connects TRBV5-6 to TRBJ2-4; no definite D call. V lost 8 bases to trimming and J lost 0 bases, with 12 bases between them. Germline CDR1 is SGHDT and CDR2 is YYEEEE. This CDR3 spans 14 amino acids. In nucleotides, the CDR3 is TGTGCCAGTTGCCAGGCCGGAGCCAAAAACATTCAGTACTTC. It encodes CASCQAGAKNIQYF.

The rearrangement links TRBV7-2 to TRBJ2-1; TRBD2 agrees at 11 bases. In germline, CDR1 is SGHTA, CDR2 FQGNSA. This CDR3 has 16 residues. The V segment lost 5 bases and the J segment 8 bases; nucleotides outside the gene matches: 11. CDR3 DNA sequence: TGTGCCAGCAGCCAGGAAATTAGCGGGGGGGCCCATGAGCAGTTCTTC. The encoded protein is CASSQEISGGAHEQFF.

This chain uses TRBV5-1 with TRBJ1-5; 7 bases map to TRBD1. V was pared by 4 bases and J by 3 bases, with 4 bases of the junction left unmatched. Germline V gives CDR1 SGHRS, CDR2 YFSETQ. The CDR3 contains 14 residues. In nucleotides, the CDR3 is TGCGCCAGCAGCCCGACAGGGAACAATCAGCCCCAGCATTTT. As protein: CASSPTGNNQPQHF.

The chain links TRBV10-3 to TRBJ2-1, with 13 bases aligning to TRBD2. The V and J ends lost 7 bases and 10 bases, in that order; junction bases with no gene match: 4. From germline, CDR1 is ENHRY and CDR2 SYGVKD. The CDR3 totals 13 residues. In nucleotides, the CDR3 is TGTGCCATCAAAACTAGCGGGAGGGGAGAGCAGTTCTTC. This codes for CAIKTSGRGEQFF.